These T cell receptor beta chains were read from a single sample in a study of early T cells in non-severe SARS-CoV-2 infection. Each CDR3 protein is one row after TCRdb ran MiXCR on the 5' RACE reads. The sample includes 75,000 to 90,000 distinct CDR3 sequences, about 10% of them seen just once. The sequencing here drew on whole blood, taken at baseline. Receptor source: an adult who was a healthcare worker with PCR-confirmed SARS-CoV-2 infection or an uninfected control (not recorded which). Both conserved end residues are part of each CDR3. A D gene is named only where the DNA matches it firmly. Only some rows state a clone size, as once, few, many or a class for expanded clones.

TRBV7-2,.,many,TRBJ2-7,TGTGCCAGCAGCCCCCGTGGCATGCAATACGAGCAGTACTTC,CASSPRGMQYEQYF
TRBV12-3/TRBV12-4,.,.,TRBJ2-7,TGTGCCAGCACCAGGAGCTCGGTCGGCGAGCAGTACTTC,CASTRSSVGEQYF
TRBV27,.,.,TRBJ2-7,TGTGCCGGGCCGTTGGAGTACTTC,CAGPLEYF
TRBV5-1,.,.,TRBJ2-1,TGCGCCAGCAGCTTAGGGACTGGGGGCAATGAGCAGTTCTTC,CASSLGTGGNEQFF
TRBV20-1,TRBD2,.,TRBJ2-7,TGCAGTGCTAGGTGGGGACTAGCGGACTCCTACGAGCAGTACTTC,CSARWGLADSYEQYF
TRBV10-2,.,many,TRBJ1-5,TGCGCCAGCAGTGAGTCGCAGGGCCCGAATCAGCCCCAGCATTTT,CASSESQGPNQPQHF
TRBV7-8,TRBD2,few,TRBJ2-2,TGTGCCAGCAGCTTCAGCGGGACTAACACCGGGGAGCTGTTTTTT,CASSFSGTNTGELFF
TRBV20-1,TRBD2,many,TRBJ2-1,TGCAGTGCTAGAGACCCGGGACTAGCCTACAATGAGCAGTTCTTC,CSARDPGLAYNEQFF
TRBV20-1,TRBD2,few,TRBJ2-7,TGCAGTGCTAGAGACCTCCTAGCGGGAGACTCCTACGAGCAGTACTTC,CSARDLLAGDSYEQYF
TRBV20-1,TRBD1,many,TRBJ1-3,TGCAGTGCTTCGCCCACAGGGGTGGGAAACACCATATATTTT,CSASPTGVGNTIYF
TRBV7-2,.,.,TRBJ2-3,TGTGCCAGCAGCTTTCCGGGCCTTGACCTATATTTT,CASSFPGLDLYF
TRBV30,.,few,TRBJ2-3,TGTGCCTGGAGTGTACTTAGCGCGTCCCACACAGATACGCAGTATTTT,CAWSVLSASHTDTQYF
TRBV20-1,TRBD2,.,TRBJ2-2,TGCAGTGCTGGACTAGCGGGAGGCACCGGGGAGCTGTTTTTT,CSAGLAGGTGELFF
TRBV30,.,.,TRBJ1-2,TGTGCCTGGAGTAGGGACGGTGCCTATGGCTACACCTTC,CAWSRDGAYGYTF
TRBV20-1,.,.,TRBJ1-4,TGCAGTGCCCTTCGGACTAACTCGGGGGAAAAACTGTTTTTT,CSALRTNSGEKLFF
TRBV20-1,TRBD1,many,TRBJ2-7,TGCAGTGCTAGGGAACAGGGGGACGAGCAGTACTTC,CSAREQGDEQYF
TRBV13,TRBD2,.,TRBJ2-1,TGTGCCAGCAGCTTCAGCGGGAGCGTTGGGTATGAGCAGTTCTTC,CASSFSGSVGYEQFF
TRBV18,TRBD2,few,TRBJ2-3,TGTGCCAGCTCACCCCTTCTAGCGGGAGGCACAGATACGCAGTATTTT,CASSPLLAGGTDTQYF
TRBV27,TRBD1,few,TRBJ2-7,TGTGCCAGCATAGGTCGGTGGGAGACAGGGGGGGACGAGCAGTACTTC,CASIGRWETGGDEQYF
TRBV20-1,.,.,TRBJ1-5,TGCAGTGCTAGTCCCGGGAAGCAGCCCCAGCATTTT,CSASPGKQPQHF
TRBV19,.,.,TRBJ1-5,TGTGCCAGTAGTTTCAGGGTTTCCACAAAAACACAGCCCCAGCATTTT,CASSFRVSTKTQPQHF
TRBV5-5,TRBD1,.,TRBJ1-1,TGTGCCAGCAGCTGGGGACAGGGGAACACTGAAGCTTTCTTT,CASSWGQGNTEAFF
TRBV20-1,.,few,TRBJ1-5,TGCAGTGCTAGAGTAACGGATCAGCCCCAGCATTTT,CSARVTDQPQHF
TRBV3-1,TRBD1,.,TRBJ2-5,TGTGCCAGCAGCGGGACAGCCAAAGAGACCCAGTACTTC,CASSGTAKETQYF
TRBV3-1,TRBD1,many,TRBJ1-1,TGTGCCAGCAGCCAAGCGAGTGGCAGGGGGGCTGAAGCTTTCTTT,CASSQASGRGAEAFF
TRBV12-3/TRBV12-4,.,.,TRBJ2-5,TGTGCCAGCAGTTTAGTGGAAGAGACCCAGTACTTC,CASSLVEETQYF
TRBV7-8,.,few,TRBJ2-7,TGTGCCAGCAGCTTAGCTGGGGTCGAGCAGTACTTC,CASSLAGVEQYF
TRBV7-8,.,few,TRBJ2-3,TGTGCCAGCAGCCCGTCCGGGACTGTCCCCACAGATACGCAGTATTTT,CASSPSGTVPTDTQYF
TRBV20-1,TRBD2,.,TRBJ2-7,TGCAGTGCTACCGGGAGGATCTACGAGCAGTACTTC,CSATGRIYEQYF
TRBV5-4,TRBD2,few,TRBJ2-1,TGTGCCAGCAGCCGGACTAGCGGAGGGCGCAATGAGCAGTTCTTC,CASSRTSGGRNEQFF
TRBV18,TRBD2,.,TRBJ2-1,TGTGCCAGCTCAGAGACCCTAGCGGGAGGTCCGCTTAGCTCCTACAATGAGCAGTTCTTC,CASSETLAGGPLSSYNEQFF
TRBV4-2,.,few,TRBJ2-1,TGTGCCAGCAGCCAAGATCTACAAGCGTTGTACAATGAGCAGTTCTTC,CASSQDLQALYNEQFF
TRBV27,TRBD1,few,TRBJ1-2,TGTGCCAGCAGTTTCGCGGGACAGGGTAGCTATGGCTACACCTTC,CASSFAGQGSYGYTF
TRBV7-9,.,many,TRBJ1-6,TGTGCCAGCAGCTTTCAGCTAAATTCACCCCTCCACTTT,CASSFQLNSPLHF
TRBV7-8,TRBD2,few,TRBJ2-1,TGTGCCAGCAGCTCAGCGGGAGGGAATTCCAATGAGCAGTTCTTC,CASSSAGGNSNEQFF
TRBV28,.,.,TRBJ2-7,TGTGCCAGCTCGGACCGCTACGAGCAGTACTTC,CASSDRYEQYF
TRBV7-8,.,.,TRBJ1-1,TGTGCCAGCAGCTTAAGGCCTAGGGACCCGGAGGGAGCTTTCTTT,CASSLRPRDPEGAFF
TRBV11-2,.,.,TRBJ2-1,TGTGCCAGCAGCTTGGGTCGTCTCCGGGAGACTGAGCAGTTCTTC,CASSLGRLRETEQFF
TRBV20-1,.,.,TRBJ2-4,TGCAGTGCTAGGGATTCCGACTTAGCCAAAAACATTCAGTACTTC,CSARDSDLAKNIQYF
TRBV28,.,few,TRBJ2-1,TGTGCCAGCAGTTTAGGGGCAGGTCTTTACAATGAGCAGTTCTTC,CASSLGAGLYNEQFF
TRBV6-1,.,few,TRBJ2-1,TGTGCCAGCAGCGACGCCGCGGGACCCAATGAGCAGTTCTTC,CASSDAAGPNEQFF
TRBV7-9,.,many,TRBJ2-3,TGTGCCAGCGAACTAGGAGGTACAGATACGCAGTATTTT,CASELGGTDTQYF
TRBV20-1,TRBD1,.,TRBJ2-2,TGCAGTGCTAGAGTCCCATCCCCGGGACAGGGTCCTCGGCTGTTTTTT,CSARVPSPGQGPRLFF
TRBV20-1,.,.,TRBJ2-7,TGCAGTGCTAGAGCTATGGGGGGGCGCTATGCCTACGAGCAGTACTTC,CSARAMGGRYAYEQYF
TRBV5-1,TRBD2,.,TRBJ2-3,TGCGCCAGCAGCTTGGCGGTAGCGGGCGAAGGGACGCAGTATTTT,CASSLAVAGEGTQYF